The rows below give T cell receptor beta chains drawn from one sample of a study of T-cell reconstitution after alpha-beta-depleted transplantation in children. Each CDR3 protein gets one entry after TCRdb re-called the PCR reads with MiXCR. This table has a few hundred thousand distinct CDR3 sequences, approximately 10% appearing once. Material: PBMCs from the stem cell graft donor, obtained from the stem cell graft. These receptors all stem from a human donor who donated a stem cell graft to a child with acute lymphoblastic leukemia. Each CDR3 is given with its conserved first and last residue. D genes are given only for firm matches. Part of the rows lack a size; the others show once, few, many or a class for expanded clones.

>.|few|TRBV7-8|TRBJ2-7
TGTGCCAGCATGGGAGTAGTCTACGTAGCCCCCTACGAGCAGTACTTC
CASMGVVYVAPYEQYF
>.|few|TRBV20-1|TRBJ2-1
TGCAGTGCTAGACTCCAGGGGAATGAGCAGTTCTTC
CSARLQGNEQFF
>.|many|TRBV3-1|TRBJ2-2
TGTGCCAGCAGCCACGGGTTCTACGGTTCCGGCGAGCTGTTTTTT
CASSHGFYGSGELFF
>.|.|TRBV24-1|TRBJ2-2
TGTGCCACCAGTTCCCCAGCAGGGTCCACCGGGGAGCTGTTTTTT
CATSSPAGSTGELFF
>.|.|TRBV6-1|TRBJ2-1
TGTGCCAGCAGTGAAAGGGGAGGCAATGAGCAGTTCTTC
CASSERGGNEQFF
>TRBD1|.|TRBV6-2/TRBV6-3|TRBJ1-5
TGTGCCAGCAGTTACCAGGCCGGGACAGGGGGCGCGGTCAGCAATCAGCCCCAGCATTTT
CASSYQAGTGGAVSNQPQHF
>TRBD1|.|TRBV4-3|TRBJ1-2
TGCGCCAGCAGCCAAGGACAGGGAATGGATGGCTACACCTTC
CASSQGQGMDGYTF
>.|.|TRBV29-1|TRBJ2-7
TGCAGCGTCATACTTGTTTTTCAGGGTAAGAACGAGCAGTACTTC
CSVILVFQGKNEQYF
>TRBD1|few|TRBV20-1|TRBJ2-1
TGCAGTGCTAGGTGGCCAGGGGGACACAATGAGCAGTTCTTC
CSARWPGGHNEQFF
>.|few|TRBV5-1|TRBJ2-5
TGCGCCAGCAGCTTGGCGCGCCAAGAGACCCAGTACTTC
CASSLARQETQYF
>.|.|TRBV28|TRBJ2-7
TGTGCCAGCAGTCGTATAACCTACGAGCAGTACTTC
CASSRITYEQYF
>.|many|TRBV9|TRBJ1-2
TGTGCCAGCAGCGTAACCGGGCTTGGCTACACCTTC
CASSVTGLGYTF
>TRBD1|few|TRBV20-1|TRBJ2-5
TGCAGCATCGACAGGGGGCTAGGGGAGACCCAGTACTTC
CSIDRGLGETQYF
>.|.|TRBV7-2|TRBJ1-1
TGTGCCAGCAGCGTAGCAGAGGGGAACACTGAAGCTTTCTTT
CASSVAEGNTEAFF
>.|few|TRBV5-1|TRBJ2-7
TGCGCCAGCAGCTTGGATCAGGGGGGCGTCTACGAGCAGTACTTC
CASSLDQGGVYEQYF
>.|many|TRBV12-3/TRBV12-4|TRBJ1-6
TGTGCCAGCAGTTTCGCGGGCGCCTATAATTCACCCCTCCACTTT
CASSFAGAYNSPLHF
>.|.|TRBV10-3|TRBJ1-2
TGTGCCATCAGTGAGTCGGCAGGGAATAACTATGGCTACACCTTC
CAISESAGNNYGYTF
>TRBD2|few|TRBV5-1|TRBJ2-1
TGCGCCAGCAGCTTGGTTAGCGGGCAGTACAATGAGCAGTTCTTC
CASSLVSGQYNEQFF
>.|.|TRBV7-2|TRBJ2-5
TGTGCCAGCAGCTTCCGTTTGACTCAAGAGACCCAGTACTTC
CASSFRLTQETQYF
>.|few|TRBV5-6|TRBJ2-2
TGTGCCAGCAGCCCGGAGGAGGTTTTGAACACCGGGGAGCTGTTTTTT
CASSPEEVLNTGELFF
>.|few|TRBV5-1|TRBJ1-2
TGCGCCAGCAGCTTGGGAGATCGCTATGGCTACACCTTC
CASSLGDRYGYTF
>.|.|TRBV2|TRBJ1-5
TGTGCCAGCAGTGAATTCAATCAGCCCCAGCATTTT
CASSEFNQPQHF
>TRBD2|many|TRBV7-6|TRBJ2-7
TGTGCCAGCAGCTTCTCTAGCGGGGACTCCTACGAGCAGTACTTC
CASSFSSGDSYEQYF
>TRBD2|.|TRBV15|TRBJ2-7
TGTGCCACCAGCAGAGCCGGGACTAGCGGGGTCTACGAGCAGTACTTC
CATSRAGTSGVYEQYF
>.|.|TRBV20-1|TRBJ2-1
TGCAGTGCTAGGGCCCTCCGTAAAATCGGCCGCAATGAGCAGTTCTTC
CSARALRKIGRNEQFF
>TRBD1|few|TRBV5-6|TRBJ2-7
TGTGCCAGCAGCTTAAGGGGGCCCCTCTCCTACGAGCAGTACTTC
CASSLRGPLSYEQYF
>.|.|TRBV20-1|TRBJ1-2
TGCAGTGCTAGGGCTCTCTATGGCTACACCTTC
CSARALYGYTF
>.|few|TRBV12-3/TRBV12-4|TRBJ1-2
TGTGCCAGCAGCTCTAGACTCAGAGACGGCTATGGCTACACCTTC
CASSSRLRDGYGYTF
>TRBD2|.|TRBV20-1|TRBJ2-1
TGCAGTGCTAGAGATCTGGGGGGGTCCTCCTACAATGAGCAGTTCTTC
CSARDLGGSSYNEQFF
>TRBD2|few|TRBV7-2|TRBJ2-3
TGTGCCAGCAGCTTAGATCGGCTAGCGGCAGATACGCAGTATTTT
CASSLDRLAADTQYF
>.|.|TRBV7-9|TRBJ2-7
TGTGCCAGCAGCCCGGGACACGGGGGGTTATACGAGCAGTACTTC
CASSPGHGGLYEQYF
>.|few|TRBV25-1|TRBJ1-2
TGTGCCAGCAGGGGCTTGATGCCTGGCTACACCTTC
CASRGLMPGYTF
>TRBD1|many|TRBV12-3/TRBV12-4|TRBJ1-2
TGTGCCAGCAAAAAACAGGGGGCCCTCAACTATGGCTACACCTTC
CASKKQGALNYGYTF
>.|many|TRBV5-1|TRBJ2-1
TGCGCCAGCAGCAGCTCCCCCGGGAGCGAGCAGTTCTTC
CASSSSPGSEQFF
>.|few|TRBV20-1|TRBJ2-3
TGCAGTGCTAGAGTGAGCGGTCGCACAGATACGCAGTATTTT
CSARVSGRTDTQYF
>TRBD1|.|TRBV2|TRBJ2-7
TGTGCCAGCAGGGGTTCCGGGACAGCCCCGTACGAGCAGTACTTC
CASRGSGTAPYEQYF
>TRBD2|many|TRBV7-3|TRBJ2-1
TGTGCCAGCAGCCTTGGACTAGCGGGACTCAATGAGCAGTTCTTC
CASSLGLAGLNEQFF
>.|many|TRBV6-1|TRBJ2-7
TGTGCCAGCAGTCGGGCGGACTTGACTTACTACGAGCAGTACTTC
CASSRADLTYYEQYF
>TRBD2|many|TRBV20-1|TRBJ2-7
TGCAGTGCTAGAGTATCTAAGCGGGGAACCTACGAGCAGTACTTC
CSARVSKRGTYEQYF
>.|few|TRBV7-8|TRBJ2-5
TGTGCCAGCAGCCGCCCTAGCGTTCGGGAGACCCAGTACTTC
CASSRPSVRETQYF
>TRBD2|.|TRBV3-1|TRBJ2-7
TGTGCCAGCACCCAAAGCGGGGGAACCTACGAGCAGTACTTC
CASTQSGGTYEQYF
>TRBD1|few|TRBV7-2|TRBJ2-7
TGTGCCAGCAGCTTGCTCTGGGACAGCTACGAGCAGTACTTC
CASSLLWDSYEQYF
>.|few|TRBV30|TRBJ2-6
TGTGCCTGGAGTTCAGGATCTGGGGCCAACGTCCTGACTTTC
CAWSSGSGANVLTF
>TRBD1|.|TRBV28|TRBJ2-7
TGTGCCAGCAGTTTAACGCCGGGACAGGGGGCCTACGAGCAGTACTTC
CASSLTPGQGAYEQYF
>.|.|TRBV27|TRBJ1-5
TGTGCCAGCAGTTCTCAAGGGGTCACTCAGCCCCAGCATTTT
CASSSQGVTQPQHF
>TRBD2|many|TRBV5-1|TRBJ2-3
TGCGCCAGCAGCTTGGGACTTAGCGGGGGGAGCACAGATACGCAGTATTTT
CASSLGLSGGSTDTQYF
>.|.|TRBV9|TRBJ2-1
TGTGCCAGCAGCGTAATCGGAGGACCCTACAATGAGCAGTTCTTC
CASSVIGGPYNEQFF
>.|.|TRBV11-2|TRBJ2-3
TGTGCCAGCAGCCTAGCTGGGCCCACAAATACGCAGTATTTT
CASSLAGPTNTQYF
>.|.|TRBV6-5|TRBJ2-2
TGTGCCAGCAGTCCCTCGACAGGTCGATACACCGGGGAGCTGTTTTTT
CASSPSTGRYTGELFF
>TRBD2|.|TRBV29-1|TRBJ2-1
TGCAGCGGGGGCGGGACTAGCGGTTACAATGAGCAGTTCTTC
CSGGGTSGYNEQFF
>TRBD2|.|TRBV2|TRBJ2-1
TGTGCCAGCCGGGAAGTCCTCGGGACTAGCGGGAGGAATGAGCAGTTCTTC
CASREVLGTSGRNEQFF
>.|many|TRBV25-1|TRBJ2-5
TGTGCCAGCAGTGATCGAGAGACCCAGTACTTC
CASSDRETQYF
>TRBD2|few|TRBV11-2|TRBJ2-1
TGTGCCAGCAGCTTAGAACACGGACTAGCGGAGCAGTTCTTC
CASSLEHGLAEQFF
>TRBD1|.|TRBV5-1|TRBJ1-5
TGCGCCAGCAGCTTGTACGGACAGGCAAATCAGCCCCAGCATTTT
CASSLYGQANQPQHF
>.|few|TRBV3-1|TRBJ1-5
TGTGCCAGCAGCCACGGGGCAGGGAGCAATCAGCCCCAGCATTTT
CASSHGAGSNQPQHF
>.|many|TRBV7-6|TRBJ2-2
TGTGCCAGCAGCTTATCAGTTTGGGGTGCCGGGGAGCTGTTTTTT
CASSLSVWGAGELFF
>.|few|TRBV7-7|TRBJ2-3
TGTGCTAGCAGCTTATACGCGGGTAGCACAGATACGCAGTATTTT
CASSLYAGSTDTQYF